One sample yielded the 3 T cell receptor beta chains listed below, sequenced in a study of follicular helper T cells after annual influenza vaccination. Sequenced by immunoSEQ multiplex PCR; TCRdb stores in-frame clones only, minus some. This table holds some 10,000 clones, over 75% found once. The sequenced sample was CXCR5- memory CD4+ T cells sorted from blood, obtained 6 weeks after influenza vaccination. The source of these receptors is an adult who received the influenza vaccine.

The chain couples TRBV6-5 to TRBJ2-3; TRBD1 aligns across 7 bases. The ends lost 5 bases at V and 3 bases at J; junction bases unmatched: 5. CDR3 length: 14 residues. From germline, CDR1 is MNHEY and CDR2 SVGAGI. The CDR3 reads CASSDRVTTDTQYF. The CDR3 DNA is TGTGCCAGCAGTGACAGGGTTACGACAGATACGCAGTATTTT.

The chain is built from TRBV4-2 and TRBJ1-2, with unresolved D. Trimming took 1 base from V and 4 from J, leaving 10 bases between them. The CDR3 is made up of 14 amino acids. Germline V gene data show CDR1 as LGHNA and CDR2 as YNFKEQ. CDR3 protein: CASSQGLGLYGYTF. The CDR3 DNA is TGTGCCAGCAGCCAAGGATTAGGCCTCTATGGCTACACCTTC.

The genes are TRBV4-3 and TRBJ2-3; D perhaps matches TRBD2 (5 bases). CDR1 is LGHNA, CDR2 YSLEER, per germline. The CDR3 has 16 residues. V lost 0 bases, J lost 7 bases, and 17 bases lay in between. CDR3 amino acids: CASSQDHGSVVYTQYF. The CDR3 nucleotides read TGCGCCAGCAGCCAAGATCATGGTAGCGTGGTATATACGCAGTATTTT.